Shown below are 24 T cell receptor beta chains from a single sample sequenced in a study of blood T cell repertoires in COVID-19. Profiling relied on immunoSEQ multiplex PCR, and the TCRdb table lists in-frame clones only, not all of them. The sample includes 200,000 to 250,000 clones, approximately 83% seen only once; the top ten take roughly 1.2%. Material for sequencing was peripheral blood. These receptors came from a young woman with COVID-19, enrolled during active disease.

The chain uses TRBV5-4 and TRBJ1-1; the match to TRBD1 covers 7 bases. Per germline, CDR1 SGHNT and CDR2 YYREEE (reference sequence). CDR3 length equals 15 residues. J was trimmed by 4 bases and V by 0 bases; bases with no gene match: 6. The CDR3 loop reads CASSLEGAGGTEAFF. CDR3 in DNA: TGTGCCAGCAGCTTGGAGGGGGCCGGAGGCACTGAAGCTTTCTTT.

The V call is TRBV5-4, the J call TRBJ2-3; 10 bases are shared with TRBD2. Germline V lookup: CDR1 SGHNT, CDR2 YYREEE (reference sequence). This CDR3 has 16 residues. J gave up 5 bases and V 6 bases, and 12 bases lay outside the gene matches. CDR3: CASTSGGGVGLDTQYF. In DNA, the CDR3 is TGTGCCAGCACTAGCGGGGGAGGGGTAGGCCTAGATACGCAGTATTTT.

The chain uses TRBV24-1 and TRBJ1-2, with 9 bases identical to TRBD1. V lost 7 bases, J lost 6 bases, and 5 bases stayed unmatched. There are 13 residues in the CDR3. Germline V gives CDR1 KGHDR, CDR2 SFDVKD. CDR3 amino acids: CATSHRTGDGYTF. DNA of the CDR3: TGTGCCACCAGCCACCGGACAGGGGATGGCTACACCTTC.

The chain carries TRBV5-1 and TRBJ2-1; no definite D call. CDR3 length equals 14 residues. Deletions cut 2 bases from V and 6 bases from J, with 12 bases between. Germline V gene lookup returns CDR1 SGHRS and CDR2 YFSETQ. CDR3 bases: TGCGCCAGCAGCTTCTTGGCAAACAGCAATGAGCAGTTCTTC. It yields the protein CASSFLANSNEQFF.

The chain recombines TRBV10-3 with TRBJ2-2; the D is unclear. The length of the CDR3 is 14 residues. V lost 2 bases, J lost 2 bases, and 6 bases lay in between. The germline V gene encodes CDR1 ENHRY and CDR2 SYGVKD. The CDR3 DNA follows: TGTGCCATCAGTGAGCCCGGTAACACCGGGGAGCTGTTTTTT. As protein: CAISEPGNTGELFF.

CDR3 bases: TGTGCCAGCAGCTTACCCTTTGGACTAGCGGGTTCTACGCAGTATTTT. It yields the protein CASSLPFGLAGSTQYF. The J gene is TRBJ2-3, the V gene TRBV7-9; TRBD2 matches 11 bases. This CDR3 spans 16 amino acids. Germline assignment: CDR1 SEHNR and CDR2 FQNEAQ (reference sequence). The trim removed 2 bases at V and 8 bases at J, leaving 9 bases unmatched. Drawing the rest from reference TRBV7-9 and TRBJ2-3, the complete variable domain is DTGVSQNPRHKITKRGQNVTFRCDPISEHNRLYWYRQTLGQGPEFLTYFQNEAQLEKSRLLSDRFSAERPKGSFSTLEIQRTEQGDSAMYLCASSLPFGLAGSTQYFGPGTRLTVL.

The V call is TRBV6-6, the J call TRBJ2-5; 7 bases align to TRBD2. The CDR3 has 14 amino acids. J was trimmed by 5 bases and V by 5 bases; bases with no gene match: 8. Germline V gene sequence: CDR1 MNHNY, CDR2 SVGAGI (reference sequence). Here the CDR3 reads CASSALGGSETQYF. In DNA form, the CDR3 reads TGTGCCAGCAGTGCCTTGGGGGGGTCGGAGACCCAGTACTTC.

CDR3 DNA sequence: TGTGCCAGCAGGTCAACAGCCAATGGCTACACCTTC. This encodes CASRSTANGYTF. The chain joins TRBV6-5 to TRBJ1-2; no clear D gene. This CDR3 contains 12 residues. Germline V CDR1 and CDR2: MNHEY, SVGAGI. Deletions cut 6 bases from V and 6 bases from J, with 11 bases between.

The count of this clone is one. The chain employs TRBV2 and TRBJ1-4; D is undetermined. Germline assignment: CDR1 SNHLY and CDR2 FYNNEI. V dropped 6 bases and J dropped 5 bases, with 10 bases sitting between them. The CDR3 has 13 residues. CDR3 in amino acids: CASSGLENEKLFF. The DNA for the CDR3 is TGTGCCAGCAGCGGCTTGGAGAATGAAAAACTGTTTTTT.

This clone has just one count. The chain carries TRBV4-2 and TRBJ2-7; the D gene is possibly TRBD2 (6 bases). V was pared by 5 bases and J by 4 bases, with 12 bases between. The CDR3 covers 13 residues. CDR1 LGHNA and CDR2 YNFKEQ come from the germline V gene. The DNA of the CDR3 is TGTGCCAGCAGCTCAGGGACTTCGTACGAGCAGTACTTC. Its translation is CASSSGTSYEQYF.

The chain carries TRBV5-1 and TRBJ2-3; the D gene is possibly TRBD2 (5 bases). CDR1 SGHRS and CDR2 YFSETQ come from the germline V gene. CDR3 length: 12 residues. The germline V and J ends were trimmed by 7 bases and 8 bases, with 14 bases remaining between them. This CDR3 is CASHLEAGTQYF. CDR3 sequence (DNA): TGCGCCAGCCACCTGGAGGCGGGTACGCAGTATTTT.

The chain links TRBV15 to TRBJ2-1; 10 bases line up with TRBD2. This CDR3 has 16 amino acids. J lost 7 bases, V lost 3 bases, and 9 bases had no gene match. Per germline, CDR1 LNHNV and CDR2 YYDKDF (reference sequence). The CDR3 reads CATSRGATSGQNEQFF. The CDR3 nucleotides read TGTGCCACCAGCAGGGGGGCGACTAGCGGGCAGAATGAGCAGTTCTTC.

This rearrangement joins TRBV25-1 to TRBJ2-3; D possibly corresponds to TRBD2 (6 bases). This CDR3 spans 15 amino acids. Trimming stripped 6 bases from V and 1 base from J, with 14 bases between. Germline CDR1 reads MGHDK; CDR2 reads SYGVNS. This CDR3 is CASSRGGIGTDTQYF. CDR3 nucleotide sequence: TGTGCCAGCAGCCGGGGAGGTATCGGCACAGATACGCAGTATTTT.

The chain employs TRBV19 and TRBJ1-1; the D is unclear. CDR1 is LNHDA and CDR2 is SQIVND in the germline V gene (reference sequence). The CDR3 is 15 residues long. The V gene lost 3 bases and the J gene lost 4 bases, with 15 bases spanning the gap. As DNA, the CDR3 is TGTGCCAGTAGTATTCTGGGAGGGTTGGGCACTGAAGCTTTCTTT. It specifies CASSILGGLGTEAFF.

The chain links TRBV6-5 to TRBJ1-2, with TRBD1 as a possible D gene (5 bases). Germline values: CDR1 MNHEY, CDR2 SVGAGI. There are 13 residues in the CDR3. Trimming pared 7 bases from V and 7 bases from J, leaving 16 bases between. CDR3 residues: CASTYRGEGGYTF. CDR3 nucleotide sequence: TGTGCCAGCACTTATCGAGGGGAGGGTGGCTACACCTTC.

The chain uses TRBV7-9 and TRBJ1-1; no reliable D call. CDR1 SEHNR and CDR2 FQNEAQ come from the germline V gene (reference sequence). The CDR3 is 13 amino acids. V was shortened by 3 bases and J by 1 base, with 6 bases between the two germline ends. The CDR3 coding sequence is TGTGCCAGCAGCTTTGAACAGAACACTGAAGCTTTCTTT. Translating gives CASSFEQNTEAFF.

J is TRBJ2-1 and V is TRBV19; 8 bases line up with TRBD2. The CDR3 contains 13 residues. The germline V gene has CDR1 LNHDA and CDR2 SQIVND (reference sequence). V dropped 5 bases and J dropped 8; count of bases not matched to a gene: 5. In DNA, the CDR3 is TGTGCCAGTAGTTTGGGACTAGGAGATGAGCAGTTCTTC. Translated: CASSLGLGDEQFF.

This clone was seen just once. The CDR3, as DNA: TGTGCCAGCAGCCAAGGGCCAGGGGGAAACACCATATATTTT. Residues: CASSQGPGGNTIYF. V is TRBV3-1 (or the pseudogene TRBV3-2) and J is TRBJ1-3; TRBD1 is a possible D gene (5 bases). The CDR3 contains 14 residues. The germline gives CDR1 LGHDT, CDR2 YNNKEL (reference sequence). V was shortened by 1 base and J by 4 bases, with 8 bases between the two germline ends.

This clone turned up a few times. V gene TRBV6-5 combines with J gene TRBJ1-1; D unresolved. The germline V and J ends were trimmed by 2 bases and 11 bases, with 12 bases remaining between them. The germline CDR1 and CDR2 sequences are MNHEY and SVGAGI. The CDR3 contains 12 residues. As DNA, the CDR3 is TGTGCCAGCAGTTACCCAGGAAATGTGGCTTTCTTT. Translating it yields CASSYPGNVAFF.

The chain uses TRBV5-1 and TRBJ2-7; D uncertain. CDR1 and CDR2 from the germline V gene are SGHRS and YFSETQ. The CDR3 runs 15 residues. V was clipped by 0 bases and J by 5 bases, with 15 bases between them. CDR3 bases: TGCGCCAGCAGCTTGGCGAGCCCGCTGGTCAACGAGCAGTACTTC. Protein product: CASSLASPLVNEQYF.

The V gene is TRBV5-1, the J gene TRBJ2-1, with TRBD2 matching 11 bases. J was trimmed by 0 bases and V by 4 bases; bases with no gene match: 6. The CDR3 covers 17 residues. CDR1 SGHRS and CDR2 YFSETQ come from the germline V gene. The CDR3: CASSPLAGGLSYNEQFF. CDR3 DNA: TGCGCCAGCAGCCCCCTAGCGGGAGGACTCTCCTACAATGAGCAGTTCTTC.

The rearrangement links TRBV4-2 to TRBJ1-1; possibly TRBD1 for D (5 bases). In germline, CDR1 is LGHNA, CDR2 YNFKEQ. The V gene lost 0 bases and the J gene lost 6 bases, with 17 bases spanning the gap. The CDR3 is made up of 16 amino acids. The CDR3 region is CASSQDAAGLLAEAFF. DNA of the CDR3: TGTGCCAGCAGCCAAGATGCGGCAGGGCTTTTAGCTGAAGCTTTCTTT.

There are a few counts of this clone. The chain links TRBV19 to TRBJ2-7; 9 bases map to TRBD2. Germline-derived CDR1 and CDR2 are LNHDA and SQIVND (reference sequence). The CDR3 totals 15 residues. The junction had 8 bases not matched to a gene; V was cut back by 6 bases and J by 2 bases. The DNA of the CDR3 is TGTGCCAGTAGGGATAGCGGGGGTCTACCCTACGAGCAGTACTTC. Its translation: CASRDSGGLPYEQYF.

CDR3 loop: CASRDRGRVNTEAFF. CDR3 in DNA: TGTGCCAGCAGGGACAGGGGCAGGGTGAACACTGAAGCTTTCTTT. The rearrangement links TRBV6-5 to TRBJ1-1; 9 nucleotides match TRBD1. Germline CDR1 is MNHEY and CDR2 is SVGAGI. V dropped 6 bases and J dropped 0; count of bases not matched to a gene: 5. The CDR3 runs to 15 residues.